A selection of T cell receptor beta chains follows, all from one sample in a study of identical twins. TCRdb reprocessed the 5' RACE reads with MiXCR, giving one entry per CDR3 protein. The data contain some 500,000 distinct CDR3 sequences, over 11% of them singletons. This same sample was also part of a study on yellow fever vaccine responses in identical twins.

Sequencing was carried out using CD4+ T cells sorted from blood. The receptors come from a woman aged 18-30 years in good health. The CDR3 runs from the conserved cysteine through the conserved F or W. A D gene is named only where the DNA matches it firmly. Only part of the rows carry a size: once, few, many, or a class if the clone is expanded.

D	J	V	size	DNA	CDR3
TRBD1	TRBJ2-3	TRBV9	NA	TGTGCCAGCAGCGTAGTGGCGGCAGGGACAGCTGATACGCAGTATTTT	CASSVVAAGTADTQYF
NA	TRBJ1-5	TRBV6-1	few	TGTGCCAGCAGTGGGGGGGACTCTAGCAATCAGCCCCAGCATTTT	CASSGGDSSNQPQHF
TRBD1	TRBJ1-1	TRBV12-3/TRBV12-4	few	TGTGCCAGCAGTTTTGAGAGGGGACAGGGTAGGACTGAAGCTTTCTTT	CASSFERGQGRTEAFF
TRBD1	TRBJ1-5	TRBV6-2/TRBV6-3	many	TGTGCCAGCAGGTGGACAGGCGATAGCAATCAGCCCCAGCATTTT	CASRWTGDSNQPQHF
TRBD1	TRBJ2-5	TRBV5-1	few	TGCGCCAGCAGCTTTCGGACAGGGGGCGAAAAGACCCAGTACTTC	CASSFRTGGEKTQYF
TRBD2	TRBJ2-1	TRBV5-1	few	TGCGCCAGCAGCGTACAAGATCTAGCGGGACAGTTCTTC	CASSVQDLAGQFF
TRBD1	TRBJ1-5	TRBV18	NA	TGTGCCAGCTCACCGTCCGGGACAGGGGGCAGGGGCAATCAGCCCCAGCATTTT	CASSPSGTGGRGNQPQHF
NA	TRBJ1-4	TRBV27	NA	TGTGCCAGCCGGGACCCAGAAAAGTCAACTAATGAAAAACTGTTTTTT	CASRDPEKSTNEKLFF
TRBD2	TRBJ2-5	TRBV7-2	few	TGTGCCAGCAGCGTAGCGGCTAGCGGGGGATTATCGGAGACCCAGTACTTC	CASSVAASGGLSETQYF
TRBD2	TRBJ2-1	TRBV20-1	NA	TGCAGTGCTTGGGGACTAGCGGGAGTGAGTGAGCAGTTCTTC	CSAWGLAGVSEQFF
NA	TRBJ2-5	TRBV18	few	TGTGCCAGCTCACCATCTAGTACCGAGACCCAGTACTTC	CASSPSSTETQYF
NA	TRBJ2-6	TRBV25-1	NA	TGTGCCAGCGGGAGGACAGGCTCTGGGGCCAACGTCCTGACTTTC	CASGRTGSGANVLTF
NA	TRBJ2-5	TRBV15	few	TGTGCCACCAGCAGAGATCGTGGGGGGCGAGAGACCCAGTACTTC	CATSRDRGGRETQYF
NA	TRBJ2-1	TRBV27	NA	TGTGCCAGCAGTTTGTCTAGCAATAATGAGCAGTTCTTC	CASSLSSNNEQFF
TRBD1	TRBJ1-1	TRBV7-2	many	TGTGCCAGCAGCTTAGTTCCAGGGGGGAACACTGAAGCTTTCTTT	CASSLVPGGNTEAFF
TRBD2	TRBJ2-2	TRBV10-1	NA	TGCGCCAGCAAAGAAGGAAATAGCGGGAGAGTTGACACCGGGGAGCTGTTTTTT	CASKEGNSGRVDTGELFF
TRBD1	TRBJ1-5	TRBV7-9	many	TGTGCCAGCAGCACGACAGGGGCCTATAATCAGCCCCAGCATTTT	CASSTTGAYNQPQHF
NA	TRBJ2-5	TRBV20-1	few	TGCAGTGCCCGGACAGGAGGGGAGACCCAGTACTTC	CSARTGGETQYF
NA	TRBJ2-2	TRBV12-3/TRBV12-4	NA	TGTGCCAGCAGTAGGGACTTAAACACCGGGGAGCTGTTTTTT	CASSRDLNTGELFF
TRBD1	TRBJ2-7	TRBV20-1	NA	TGCAGAAGTCAAGGACAGGACTACGAGCAGTACTTC	CRSQGQDYEQYF
NA	TRBJ1-2	TRBV20-1	many	TGCAGTGCTAAACTGCTGGGTGGCGGCTACACCTTC	CSAKLLGGGYTF
NA	TRBJ2-5	TRBV4-1	few	TGCGCCAGCAGCCAAGAAAGTTCACAGGGGAGGGAGACCCAGTACTTC	CASSQESSQGRETQYF
NA	TRBJ1-1	TRBV7-3	NA	TGTGCCAGCAGCTTAAAGGGTAGATGGGTTTGGGCTTTCTTT	CASSLKGRWVWAFF
TRBD2	TRBJ2-5	TRBV27	many	TGTGCCAGCAGCCTTCGGCTAGCGGGAGAGACCCAGTACTTC	CASSLRLAGETQYF
NA	TRBJ2-7	TRBV20-1	NA	TGCAGTGCAAGCTATACGCTGGGGCCCTACGAGCAGTACTTC	CSASYTLGPYEQYF
TRBD1	TRBJ2-7	TRBV4-2	many	TGTGCCAGCAGCCAGGCGGGACAGGGGGCCGAGCAGTACTTC	CASSQAGQGAEQYF
NA	TRBJ1-4	TRBV28	few	TGTGCCAGCAGTTTAAGTGTGTCGGGGGCAAGGGAAAAACTGTTTTTT	CASSLSVSGAREKLFF
NA	TRBJ2-1	TRBV7-8	NA	TGTGCCAGCAGCTTAGCGGTGTTAAGTGGGAGCTCCTACAATGAGCAGTTCTTC	CASSLAVLSGSSYNEQFF
NA	TRBJ2-3	TRBV12-3/TRBV12-4	many	TGTGCCAGCAGTTTAAGAGGGAAGGGCACAGATACGCAGTATTTT	CASSLRGKGTDTQYF
NA	TRBJ2-3	TRBV28	NA	TGTGCCAGCAGTTTTGGGTTGAGCAGGATCAGCACAGATACGCAGTATTTT	CASSFGLSRISTDTQYF
NA	TRBJ2-5	TRBV19	once	TGTGCCAGTAGTATCACAGCAGCCCAAGAGACCCAGTACTTC	CASSITAAQETQYF
NA	TRBJ2-7	TRBV5-1	many	TGCGCCAGCAGGCACAACCAGCGGAGCGGACAGCAGTACTTC	CASRHNQRSGQQYF
TRBD2	TRBJ2-1	TRBV6-1	few	TGTGCCAGCAGTGAAAACGGACTAGCGGGCCTAAAATCCTACAATGAGCAGTTCTTC	CASSENGLAGLKSYNEQFF
TRBD2	TRBJ2-4	TRBV12-3/TRBV12-4	few	TGTGCCAGCAGTTTACGCCTAGCGGGGCCAACCAAAAACATTCAGTACTTC	CASSLRLAGPTKNIQYF
NA	TRBJ2-5	TRBV5-5	few	TGTGCCAGCAGCGTACGGTTTGGCCAAGAGACCCAGTACTTC	CASSVRFGQETQYF
NA	TRBJ1-2	TRBV19	NA	TGTGCCAGTAGTCCACAAACAGGGAAGTGGAATGGCTACACCTTC	CASSPQTGKWNGYTF
TRBD1	TRBJ2-7	TRBV20-1	NA	TGCAGTGCTAGAGAGCGACAGGGTTGGCACTTC	CSARERQGWHF
NA	TRBJ2-7	TRBV20-1	few	TGCAGTGCTAGCCCCCAGGGAAACTCCTACGAGCAGTACTTC	CSASPQGNSYEQYF
NA	TRBJ2-3	TRBV7-2	few	TGTGCCAGCAAGCAGGGCACAGATACGCAGTATTTT	CASKQGTDTQYF
TRBD2	TRBJ2-5	TRBV5-1	NA	TGCGCCAGCAGCACCGGACTAGCGGGGCAACAAGAGACCCAGTACTTC	CASSTGLAGQQETQYF
NA	TRBJ1-4	TRBV7-2	NA	TGTGCCAGCAGCTCCCAACAGACCGGCGGGGGAAAACTGTTTTTT	CASSSQQTGGGKLFF
TRBD1	TRBJ1-2	TRBV7-3	few	TGTGCCAGCAGCCCAGACAGGGGCCACGATACGGTTTATGGCTACACCTTC	CASSPDRGHDTVYGYTF
NA	TRBJ2-5	TRBV3-1	many	TGTGCCAGCAGCCAGTCAACAGGGGAGGTAGAGACCCAGTACTTC	CASSQSTGEVETQYF
TRBD2	TRBJ2-1	TRBV5-4	few	TGTGCCAGCAGCTTGCCTAGCGGGGGGTACTACAATGAGCAGTTCTTC	CASSLPSGGYYNEQFF
NA	TRBJ2-3	TRBV19	NA	TGTGCCAGTAGTATACGAGGGCAGGCCACAGATACGCAGTATTTT	CASSIRGQATDTQYF
NA	TRBJ2-7	TRBV5-1	few	TGCGCCAGCAGATCAAGTGATACGGGGGTCAACGAGCAGTACTTC	CASRSSDTGVNEQYF